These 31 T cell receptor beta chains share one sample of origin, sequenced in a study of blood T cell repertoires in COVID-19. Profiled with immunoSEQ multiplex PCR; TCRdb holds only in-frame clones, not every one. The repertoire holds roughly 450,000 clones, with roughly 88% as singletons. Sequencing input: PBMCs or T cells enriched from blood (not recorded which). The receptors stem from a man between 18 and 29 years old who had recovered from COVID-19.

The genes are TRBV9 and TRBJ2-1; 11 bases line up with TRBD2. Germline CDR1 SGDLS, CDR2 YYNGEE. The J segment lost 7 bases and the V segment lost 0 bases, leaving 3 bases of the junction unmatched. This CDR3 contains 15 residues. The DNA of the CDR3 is TGTGCCAGCAGCGTAGTAGCGGGAGGGAGTAATGAGCAGTTCTTC. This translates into CASSVVAGGSNEQFF. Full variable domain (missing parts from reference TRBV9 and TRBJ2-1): DSGVTQTPKHLITATGQRVTLRCSPRSGDLSVYWYQQSLDQGLQFLIQYYNGEERAKGNILERFSAQQFPDLHSELNLSSLELGDSALYFCASSVVAGGSNEQFFGPGTRLTVL.

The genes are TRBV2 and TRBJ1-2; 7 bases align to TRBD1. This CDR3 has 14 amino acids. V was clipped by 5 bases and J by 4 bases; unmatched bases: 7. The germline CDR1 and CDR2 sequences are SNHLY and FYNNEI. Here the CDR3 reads CASSPDRAPYGYTF. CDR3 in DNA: TGTGCCAGCAGTCCCGACAGGGCTCCCTATGGCTACACCTTC.

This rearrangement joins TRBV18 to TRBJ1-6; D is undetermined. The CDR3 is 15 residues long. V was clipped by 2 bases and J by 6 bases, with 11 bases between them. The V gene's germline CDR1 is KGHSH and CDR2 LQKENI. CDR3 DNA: TGTGCCAGCTCACCAGGGAGCGACCCTAATTCACCCCTCCACTTT. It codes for CASSPGSDPNSPLHF.

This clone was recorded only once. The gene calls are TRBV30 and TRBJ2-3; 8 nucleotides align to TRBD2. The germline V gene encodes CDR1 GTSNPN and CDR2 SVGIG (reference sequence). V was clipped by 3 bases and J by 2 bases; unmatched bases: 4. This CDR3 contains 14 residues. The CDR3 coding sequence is TGTGCCTGGAGCAATAGCGGGACCACAGATACGCAGTATTTT. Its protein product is CAWSNSGTTDTQYF.

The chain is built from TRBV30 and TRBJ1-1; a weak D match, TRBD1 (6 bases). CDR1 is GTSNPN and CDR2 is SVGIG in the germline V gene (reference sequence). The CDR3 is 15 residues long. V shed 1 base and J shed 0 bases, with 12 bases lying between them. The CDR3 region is CAWSGYGGMNTEAFF. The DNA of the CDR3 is TGTGCCTGGAGTGGCTATGGGGGCATGAACACTGAAGCTTTCTTT.

This CDR3 is CSASFANEQFF. The CDR3 DNA reads TGCAGTGCTAGTTTCGCGAATGAGCAGTTCTTC. J is TRBJ2-1 and V is TRBV20-1; D unresolved. Germline lookup yields CDR1 DFQATT and CDR2 SNEGSKA (reference sequence). V lost 3 bases, J lost 7 bases, and 7 bases lay in between. This CDR3 is 11 amino acids long.

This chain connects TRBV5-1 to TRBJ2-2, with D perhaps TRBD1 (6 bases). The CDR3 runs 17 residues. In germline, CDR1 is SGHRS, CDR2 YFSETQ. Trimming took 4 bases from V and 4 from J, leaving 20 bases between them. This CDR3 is CASSLGPPGQTTGELFF. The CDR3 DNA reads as TGCGCCAGCAGCCTAGGCCCCCCAGGACAGACCACCGGGGAGCTGTTTTTT.

CDR3 sequence (DNA): TGCGCCAGCAGCACCTGGACAGGGGGAATGAACACTGAAGCTTTCTTT. Encoded protein: CASSTWTGGMNTEAFF. The chain recombines TRBV5-1 with TRBJ1-1, with 10 bases lining up with TRBD1. The V gene's germline CDR1 is SGHRS and CDR2 YFSETQ. The ends lost 4 bases at V and 0 bases at J; junction bases unmatched: 6. The CDR3 is 16 amino acids.

Here the CDR3 reads CASSFLRDRGHNEQFF. DNA for the CDR3: TGCGCCAGCAGCTTCCTCCGGGACAGGGGCCACAATGAGCAGTTCTTC. V gene TRBV5-1 combines with J gene TRBJ2-1; 10 bases map to TRBD1. The V segment lost 2 bases and the J segment 5 bases; nucleotides outside the gene matches: 7. Germline V gene lookup returns CDR1 SGHRS and CDR2 YFSETQ. The CDR3 contains 16 residues.

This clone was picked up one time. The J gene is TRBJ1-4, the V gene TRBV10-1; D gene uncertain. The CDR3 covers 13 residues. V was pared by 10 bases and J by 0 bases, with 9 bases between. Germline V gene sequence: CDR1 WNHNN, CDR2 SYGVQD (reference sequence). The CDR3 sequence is CANQKATNEKLFF. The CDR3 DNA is TGCGCCAACCAGAAAGCAACTAATGAAAAACTGTTTTTT.

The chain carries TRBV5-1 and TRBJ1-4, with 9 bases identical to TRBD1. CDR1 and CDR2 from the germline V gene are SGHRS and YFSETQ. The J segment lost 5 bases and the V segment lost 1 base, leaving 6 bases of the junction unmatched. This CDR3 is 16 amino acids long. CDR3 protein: CASSLFAGTGNEKLFF. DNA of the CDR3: TGCGCCAGCAGCTTGTTCGCTGGGACAGGGAATGAAAAACTGTTTTTT. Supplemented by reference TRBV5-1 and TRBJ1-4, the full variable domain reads KAGVTQTPRYLIKTRGQQVTLSCSPISGHRSVSWYQQTPGQGLQFLFEYFSETQRNKGNFPGRFSGRQFSNSRSEMNVSTLELGDSALYLCASSLFAGTGNEKLFFGSGTQLSVL.

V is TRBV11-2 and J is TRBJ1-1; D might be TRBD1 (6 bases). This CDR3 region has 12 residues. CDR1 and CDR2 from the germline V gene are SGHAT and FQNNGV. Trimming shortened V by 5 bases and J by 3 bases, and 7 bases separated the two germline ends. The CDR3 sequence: CASSAGDTEAFF. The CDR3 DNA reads TGTGCCAGCAGCGCAGGGGACACTGAAGCTTTCTTT.

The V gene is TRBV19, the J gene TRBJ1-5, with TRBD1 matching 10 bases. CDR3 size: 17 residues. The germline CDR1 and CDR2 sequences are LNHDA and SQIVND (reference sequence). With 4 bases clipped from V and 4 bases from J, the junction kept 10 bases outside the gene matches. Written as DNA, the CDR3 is TGTGCCAGTAGTACTCGCCCGGGACAGGGGAGGAATCAGCCCCAGCATTTT. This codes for CASSTRPGQGRNQPQHF.

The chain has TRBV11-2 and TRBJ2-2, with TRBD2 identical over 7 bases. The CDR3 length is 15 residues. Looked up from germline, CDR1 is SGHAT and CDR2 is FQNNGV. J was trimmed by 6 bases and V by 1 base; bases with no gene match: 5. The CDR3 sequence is CASSLGSGGAGELFF. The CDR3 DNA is TGTGCCAGCAGCTTAGGATCGGGGGGAGCCGGGGAGCTGTTTTTT.

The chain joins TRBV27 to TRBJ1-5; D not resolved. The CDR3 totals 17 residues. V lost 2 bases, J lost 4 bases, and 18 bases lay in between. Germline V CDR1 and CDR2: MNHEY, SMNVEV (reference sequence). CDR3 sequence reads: CASSLRSPFSGNQPQHF. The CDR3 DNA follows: TGTGCCAGCAGTTTAAGGAGTCCCTTTTCTGGGAATCAGCCCCAGCATTTT.

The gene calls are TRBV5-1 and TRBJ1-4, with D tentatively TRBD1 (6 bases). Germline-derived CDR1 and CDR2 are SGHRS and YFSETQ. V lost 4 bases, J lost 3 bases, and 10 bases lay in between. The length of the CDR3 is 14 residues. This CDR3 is CASSEGGPNEKLFF. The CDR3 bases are TGCGCCAGCAGCGAGGGGGGGCCTAATGAAAAACTGTTTTTT.

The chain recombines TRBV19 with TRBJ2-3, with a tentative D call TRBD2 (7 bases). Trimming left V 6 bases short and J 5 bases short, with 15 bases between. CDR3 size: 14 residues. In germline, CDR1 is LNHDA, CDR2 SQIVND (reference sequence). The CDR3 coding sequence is TGTGCCAGTAGCACTAGCGCCAGGGGAGATACGCAGTATTTT. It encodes CASSTSARGDTQYF.

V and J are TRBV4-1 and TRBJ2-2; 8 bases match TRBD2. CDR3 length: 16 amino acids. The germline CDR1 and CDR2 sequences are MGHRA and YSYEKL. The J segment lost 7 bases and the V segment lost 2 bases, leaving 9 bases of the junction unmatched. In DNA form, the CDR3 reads TGCGCCAGCAGCCAACGCGGCGGGGGGACGGTCGGGGAGCTGTTTTTT. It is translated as CASSQRGGGTVGELFF.

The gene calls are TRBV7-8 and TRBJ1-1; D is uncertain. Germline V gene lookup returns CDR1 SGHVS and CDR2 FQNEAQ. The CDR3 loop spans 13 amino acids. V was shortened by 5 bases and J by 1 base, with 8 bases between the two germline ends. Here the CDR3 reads CASSTRQNTEAFF. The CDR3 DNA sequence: TGTGCCAGCAGCACCCGACAGAACACTGAAGCTTTCTTT.

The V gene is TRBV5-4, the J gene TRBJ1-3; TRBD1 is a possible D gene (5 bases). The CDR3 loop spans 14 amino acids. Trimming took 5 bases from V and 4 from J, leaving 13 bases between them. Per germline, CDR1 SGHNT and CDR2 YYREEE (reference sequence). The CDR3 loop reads CASSSRQSGNTIYF. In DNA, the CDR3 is TGTGCCAGCAGTAGCCGACAGTCCGGAAACACCATATATTTT.

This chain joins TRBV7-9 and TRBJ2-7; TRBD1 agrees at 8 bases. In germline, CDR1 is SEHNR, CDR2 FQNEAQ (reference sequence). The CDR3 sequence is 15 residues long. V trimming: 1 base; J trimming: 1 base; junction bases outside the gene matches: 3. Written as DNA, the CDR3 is TGTGCCAGCAGCTTAGGGACAGGGAAATCCTACGAGCAGTACTTC. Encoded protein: CASSLGTGKSYEQYF.

The CDR3: CASVLSTGNQPQHF. DNA of the CDR3: TGTGCCAGCGTACTTTCCACGGGCAATCAGCCCCAGCATTTT. V is TRBV7-2 and J is TRBJ1-5; no reliable D call. Germline V lookup: CDR1 SGHTA, CDR2 FQGNSA. The CDR3 runs 14 residues. V was pared by 8 bases and J by 2 bases, with 13 bases between.

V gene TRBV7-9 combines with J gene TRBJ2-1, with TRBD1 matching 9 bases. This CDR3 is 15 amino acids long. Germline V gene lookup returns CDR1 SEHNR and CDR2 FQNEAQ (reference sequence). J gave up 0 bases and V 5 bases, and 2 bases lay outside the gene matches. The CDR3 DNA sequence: TGTGCCAGCAGCCCGGGACAGGGCTCCTACAATGAGCAGTTCTTC. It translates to CASSPGQGSYNEQFF.

CDR3: CAWSTDMSTEAFF. CDR3 sequence (DNA): TGTGCCTGGAGTACCGACATGTCCACTGAAGCTTTCTTT. The chain has TRBV30 and TRBJ1-1; D is unclear. CDR1 is GTSNPN and CDR2 is SVGIG in the germline V gene (reference sequence). V was pared by 2 bases and J by 4 bases, with 11 bases between. The CDR3 is 13 residues long.

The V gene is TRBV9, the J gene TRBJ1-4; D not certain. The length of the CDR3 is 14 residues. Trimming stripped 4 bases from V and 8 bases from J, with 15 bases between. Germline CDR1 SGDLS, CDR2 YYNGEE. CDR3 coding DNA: TGTGCCAGCAGCTCGAGCGGACCGGGAGAAAAACTGTTTTTT. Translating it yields CASSSSGPGEKLFF.

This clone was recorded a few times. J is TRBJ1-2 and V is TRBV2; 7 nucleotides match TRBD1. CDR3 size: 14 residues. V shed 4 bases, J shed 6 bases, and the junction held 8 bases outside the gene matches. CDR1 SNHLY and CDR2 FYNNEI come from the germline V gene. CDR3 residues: CASSGITGTDGYTF. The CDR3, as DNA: TGTGCCAGCAGTGGAATTACAGGGACAGATGGCTACACCTTC.

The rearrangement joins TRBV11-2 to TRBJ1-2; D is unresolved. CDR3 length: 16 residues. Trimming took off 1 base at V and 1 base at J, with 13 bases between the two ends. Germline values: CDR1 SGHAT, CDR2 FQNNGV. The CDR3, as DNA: TGTGCCAGCAGCTTAGGGGGTGGAGGAGGTAACTATGGCTACACCTTC. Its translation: CASSLGGGGGNYGYTF.

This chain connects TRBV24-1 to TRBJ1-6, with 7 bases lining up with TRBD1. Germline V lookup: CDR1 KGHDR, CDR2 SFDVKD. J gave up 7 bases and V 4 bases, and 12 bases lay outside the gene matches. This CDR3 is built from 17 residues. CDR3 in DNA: TGTGCCACCAGTGACCCAAGCCCGACAGGGCCGAATTCACCCCTCCACTTT. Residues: CATSDPSPTGPNSPLHF.

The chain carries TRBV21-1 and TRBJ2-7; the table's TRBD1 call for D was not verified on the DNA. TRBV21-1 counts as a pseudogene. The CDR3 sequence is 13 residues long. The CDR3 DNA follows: TGTGCCAGCATCCTGTACAGCTCCTACGAGCAGTACTTC. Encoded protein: CASILYSSYEQYF.

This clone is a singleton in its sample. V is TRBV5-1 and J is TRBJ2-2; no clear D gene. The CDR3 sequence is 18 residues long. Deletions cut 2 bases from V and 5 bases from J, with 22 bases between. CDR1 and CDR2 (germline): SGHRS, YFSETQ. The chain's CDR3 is CASSFTPPSPQVTGELFF. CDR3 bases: TGCGCCAGCAGCTTTACCCCACCTTCTCCCCAGGTGACCGGGGAGCTGTTTTTT.

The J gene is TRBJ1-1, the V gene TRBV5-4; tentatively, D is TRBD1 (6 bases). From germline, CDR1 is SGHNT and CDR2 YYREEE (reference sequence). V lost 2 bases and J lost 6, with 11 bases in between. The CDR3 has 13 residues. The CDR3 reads CASSLQGGSEAFF. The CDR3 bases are TGTGCCAGCAGCTTACAGGGCGGGTCTGAAGCTTTCTTT.